The clone carrying this T cell receptor (beta chain) was seen a few times. This sample stems from a study of human T cells and chemical hapten exposure. Across the whole study: Patients received weekly diphenylcyclopropenone doses to the scalp throughout the approximately 23-week study. Patch tests put 0.01% DPC on the upper back, read at 6 days.

Regarding time point: patch test 2, 6 weeks after DPC sensitization. Noted treatment: therapeutic diphenylcyclopropenone sensitization with weekly scalp DPC. TCRdb re-derived calls from the RACE reads in MiXCR, one entry per CDR3 protein. Found here are some 90,000 distinct CDR3 sequences, roughly an eighth of them singletons; the top ten hold about 3%. The V gene's germline CDR1 is MNHEY and CDR2 SVGAGI. Deletions cut 6 bases from V and 4 bases from J, with 13 bases between. CDR3 length: 14 amino acids. The chain uses TRBV6-5 and TRBJ1-3; maybe TRBD1 (5 bases). The TCR comes from a woman in her forties with alopecia areata. Some clones in this sample may be carry-over from other donors' samples. The source material was whole blood, sampled in connection with sensitization to the hapten diphenylcyclopropenone (DPC). The chain's CDR3 is CASREGMRGNTIYF. CDR3 coding DNA: TGTGCCAGCAGAGAGGGGATGCGGGGAAACACCATATATTTT.